Below are 7 T cell receptor beta chains sequenced from a single sample in a study of TIL therapy for anti-PD-1-resistant metastatic lung cancer. The immunoSEQ assay was v3. Some clones are missing from TCRdb's copy, which holds only in-frame ones; the method was immunoSEQ multiplex PCR. This table has roughly 92,000 clones, about three fifths appearing once. Specified time point: pre-treatment sample, taken before nivolumab and TIL therapy. Pleural nodules or supraclavicular lymph nodes made up most of the excised metastases sampled. The input for sequencing was tumor tissue, taken at baseline. These TCRs come from a person between 25 and 80 years old with non-small cell lung cancer.

This clone occurred a few times. The gene calls are TRBV5-8 and TRBJ1-1; D not resolved. The ends were cut back, 1 base at V and 2 bases at J, with 6 bases in the middle. The CDR3 is 13 residues long. CDR1 is SGHTS and CDR2 is YDEGEE in the germline V gene. In DNA form, the CDR3 reads TGTGCCAGCAGCTTGTATGTTAACACTGAAGCTTTCTTT. This encodes CASSLYVNTEAFF.

The rearrangement joins TRBV27 to TRBJ1-2; TRBD1 matches at 9 bases. This CDR3 comprises 14 residues. The V gene's germline CDR1 is MNHEY and CDR2 SMNVEV (reference sequence). V gave up 6 bases and J gave up 2 bases; unmatched junction bases: 4. CDR3 amino acids: CASRLQGANYGYTF. The DNA for the CDR3 is TGTGCCAGCAGACTACAGGGGGCAAACTATGGCTACACCTTC.

The chain links TRBV4-1 to TRBJ2-5; D possibly corresponds to TRBD2 (5 bases). V was trimmed by 0 bases and J by 2 bases, leaving 25 bases between them. Per the germline V gene, CDR1 is MGHRA and CDR2 is YSYEKL. This CDR3 spans 20 amino acids. CDR3 protein: CASSQDRFGILSRLQETQYF. The CDR3 DNA sequence: TGCGCCAGCAGCCAAGATCGGTTCGGTATTCTATCGAGACTACAAGAGACCCAGTACTTC.

This rearrangement joins TRBV11-2 to TRBJ2-7; TRBD2 matches at 8 bases. CDR3 size: 15 residues. V was clipped by 5 bases and J by 2 bases; unmatched bases: 8. The germline gives CDR1 SGHAT, CDR2 FQNNGV. The CDR3 reads CASSDPGTRAYEQYF. CDR3 DNA sequence: TGTGCCAGCAGCGACCCCGGGACTAGAGCCTACGAGCAGTACTTC.

This clone was counted between two and nine times. The V gene is TRBV11-3, the J gene TRBJ1-1, with 12 bases fitting TRBD1. Trimming removed 3 bases from V and 5 bases from J; junction bases left unmatched: 4. Germline V lookup: CDR1 SGHNT, CDR2 YENEEA. The CDR3 runs 15 residues. The CDR3 nucleotides are TGTGCCAGCAGCTTGGGACAGGGGGCACGGACTGAAGCTTTCTTT. This encodes CASSLGQGARTEAFF.

The CDR3: CASSMSLYNEQFF. CDR3 in DNA: TGTGCCAGTAGTATGAGCCTATACAATGAGCAGTTCTTC. The chain joins TRBV19 to TRBJ2-1, with D hard to call. The length of the CDR3 is 13 residues. Trimming cost V 3 bases and J 4 bases, with 7 bases left between them. The germline V gene has CDR1 LNHDA and CDR2 SQIVND (reference sequence).

This clone was counted only a few times. The genes are TRBV28 and TRBJ1-6; D is uncertain. Germline-derived CDR1 and CDR2 are MDHEN and SYDVKM. Trimming removed 1 base at V and 7 bases at J, with 8 bases between. This CDR3 contains 14 residues. DNA for the CDR3: TGTGCCAGCAGTTTATTAGTGTCCAATTCACCCCTCCACTTT. Protein sequence: CASSLLVSNSPLHF.